This paragraph covers one TCR beta chain sequence. It has no known antigen specificity. No quality values exist for individual bases; no much larger clone is one base distant. The CDR3 measures 15 amino acids from cysteine to phenylalanine. Only CDR3 DNA remains: 45 bases, in frame from the first base. Trimming takes 2 bases from V and 6 bases from J, and the germline ends sit 16 bases apart. CDR1 is given as MNHEY and CDR2 as SVGAGI, both from the germline V gene. The library was generated by RT-PCR. The reads were generated on an Illumina HiSeq 2500. TCRdb itself trimmed the public reads at Q25 with fastp, ran MiXCR and retained productive beta chains. Entries that share a CDR3 protein sequence are merged under the most common genes and DNA. The sample table lists 800,000 or so distinct CDR3 sequences, about 20% of them with a count of one. Jointly, the top ten make up about 9.4% of the sample. The record originates from a study of response to subunit inactivated influenza vaccine (dated by TCRdb to 2016 to 2019). In the study overall: To follow how T cells responded to a trivalent subunit inactivated influenza vaccine, the researchers relied on deep quantitative profiling of the T cell receptor repertoire. Points the paper makes about the study in general: The authors suggested that each seasonal influenza vaccination may recruit only a limited number of new T cells.

The receptor chain draws on TRBV6-5 and TRBJ1-2, with the D gene call left open. The source is a man over 45 who received an inactivated influenza vaccine. Donor details come from another sample of the same person, matched by shared clones. The starting material was PBMCs from blood, obtained 4 to 6 days after vaccination. CDR3 loop: CASSYGRVSADGYTF. The nucleotide sequence is TGTGCCAGCAGTTACGGACGTGTTTCGGCAGATGGCTACACCTTC.